Below, 3 T cell receptor beta chains from the same sample are listed, as sequenced in a study of shared clonotypes between healthy human individuals. Repertoires were generated with immunoSEQ multiplex PCR, while TCRdb's copy carries only in-frame clones and drops some. The sample lists just over 2,000,000 clones; 85% to 95% were seen once. Material for sequencing was naive CD4+ T cells sorted from blood. Sample subset: CD45RA+ positively selected. All receptors derive from a man aged 18-30 years in good health.

This chain links TRBV11-3 with TRBJ2-1; 8 bases are shared with TRBD2. After removal of 4 bases from V and 5 bases from J, the junction contained 10 bases not matched to a gene. This CDR3 has 16 amino acids. Germline CDR1 is SGHNT and CDR2 is YENEEA. The CDR3 DNA reads TGTGCCAGCAGCTACGCGGCGGGAGGAGTCAACAATGAGCAGTTCTTC. As protein: CASSYAAGGVNNEQFF.

The J gene is TRBJ1-1, the V gene TRBV2, with D perhaps TRBD1 (6 bases). The CDR3 sequence is 13 residues long. V was clipped by 8 bases and J by 5 bases, with 15 bases between them. Per germline, CDR1 SNHLY and CDR2 FYNNEI. CDR3 residues: CASQQGFRTEAFF. CDR3 nucleotide sequence: TGTGCCAGCCAACAGGGATTTCGGACTGAAGCTTTCTTT.

The DNA of the CDR3 is TGTGCCAGCAGTGAAATTGGGGGTGCGAACACCGGGGAGCTGTTTTTT. Translation: CASSEIGGANTGELFF. The chain joins TRBV6-1 to TRBJ2-2; D is possibly TRBD1 or TRBD2 (5 bases each). The CDR3 runs to 16 residues. The V gene lost 2 bases and the J gene lost 0 bases, with 10 bases spanning the gap. Germline V lookup: CDR1 MNHNS, CDR2 SASEGT.